This TCR beta chain was captured by sequencing in a study of cytomegalovirus exposure and HLA in healthy donors. This CDR3 contains 12 residues. V shed 8 bases and J shed 8 bases, with 15 bases lying between them. The germline V gene encodes CDR1 MGHDK and CDR2 SYGVNS. PCR involved 60 Vbeta and 13 Jbeta primers. Here immunoSEQ multiplex PCR was the method, and the copy in TCRdb shows in-frame clones only, minus some. The table records under 250,000 clones, roughly 79% of them present only once. Overall study results and limits: Later on, analysis showed that most CMV-associated TCR beta chains appeared to be HLA-restricted. Using a false discovery rate of 0.05, a later analysis showed that approximately 16,000 TCR beta sequences were associated with HLA alleles. Later, TCR association rates were found to vary by HLA locus, highest for DRB1 and lowest for HLA-C.

In regard to this clone: No antigen is known for it.

The TCR was taken from a man aged 30 to 45 in good health and CMV-seronegative. What was sequenced was PBMCs. The chain is built from TRBV25-1 and TRBJ1-1; D is unresolved. The CDR3 is CASGGYVGEAFF. The CDR3, as DNA: TGTGCCAGCGGAGGGTATGTGGGGGAAGCTTTCTTT.